These 26 T cell receptor beta chains were sequenced from one sample in a study of blood T cell repertoires in COVID-19. Some clones are missing from TCRdb's copy, which holds only in-frame ones; the method was immunoSEQ multiplex PCR. The sample comprises fewer than 200,000 clones, roughly 83% of which are singletons, and roughly a tenth rests with the top ten. The specimen was peripheral blood. Source of these receptors: a woman of 80 years or more with active or convalescent COVID-19.

The chain joins TRBV6-4 to TRBJ2-7, with TRBD2 matching 10 bases. Germline trimming cut 4 bases from V and 2 bases from J; bases unmatched to any gene: 2. Germline loops: CDR1 MRHNA, CDR2 SNTAGT. The length of the CDR3 is 14 residues. CDR3 nucleotide sequence: TGTGCCAGCAGTGTACTAGCGGGGCCCTACGAGCAGTACTTC. Residues: CASSVLAGPYEQYF.

The rearrangement links TRBV7-9 to TRBJ1-1; 7 bases line up with TRBD1. Germline CDR1 reads SEHNR; CDR2 reads FQNEAQ (reference sequence). CDR3 length: 14 amino acids. V was clipped by 6 bases and J by 4 bases; unmatched bases: 8. CDR3 coding DNA: TGTGCCAGCAGAAAGGGGGCAGCCTTCACTGAAGCTTTCTTT. It specifies CASRKGAAFTEAFF.

The J gene is TRBJ2-2, the V gene TRBV10-1; D is possibly TRBD2 (6 bases). Per the germline V gene, CDR1 is WNHNN and CDR2 is SYGVQD (reference sequence). CDR3 size: 17 residues. V was cut by 0 bases and J by 2 bases, with 13 bases left in between. CDR3 in amino acids: CASSESGGGYNTGELFF. DNA of the CDR3: TGCGCCAGCAGTGAGTCCGGAGGAGGGTACAACACCGGGGAGCTGTTTTTT.

This chain connects TRBV6-6 to TRBJ1-2; D not certain. Germline V gene sequence: CDR1 MNHNY, CDR2 SVGAGI (reference sequence). The CDR3 is 14 amino acids. Trimming pared 6 bases from V and 3 bases from J, leaving 14 bases between. The CDR3 region has the DNA TGTGCCAGCAGCCCCTCCCTGGCTCACTATGGCTACACCTTC. The encoded protein is CASSPSLAHYGYTF.

The chain couples TRBV20-1 to TRBJ2-5; 9 bases map to TRBD2. Germline CDR1 and CDR2: DFQATT and SNEGSKA (reference sequence). The V segment lost 3 bases and the J segment 1 base; nucleotides outside the gene matches: 3. CDR3 size: 14 residues. For the CDR3, the DNA is TGCAGTGCTAGTCGCGGGGGGGGCCAAGAGACCCAGTACTTC. Protein product: CSASRGGGQETQYF.

This chain connects TRBV5-6 to TRBJ2-5, with D possibly TRBD1 on 5 matching bases. CDR1 is SGHDT and CDR2 is YYEEEE in the germline V gene. The CDR3 consists of 14 residues. V was shortened by 2 bases and J by 5 bases, with 13 bases between the two germline ends. CDR3 protein: CASSFQGTMETQYF. The DNA of the CDR3 is TGTGCCAGCAGCTTCCAGGGAACGATGGAGACCCAGTACTTC.

The rearrangement links TRBV20-1 to TRBJ2-3, with TRBD1 matching 10 bases. Trimming cost V 3 bases and J 3 bases; bases outside gene matches: 6. The CDR3 length is 15 residues. The V gene's germline CDR1 is DFQATT and CDR2 SNEGSKA (reference sequence). The CDR3 bases are TGCAGTGCTAGTCCCGGACAGGGGGATACAGATACGCAGTATTTT. Translated: CSASPGQGDTDTQYF.

The chain uses TRBV3-1 (or the pseudogene TRBV3-2) and TRBJ1-2; 9 bases fit TRBD1. V dropped 4 bases and J dropped 8; count of bases not matched to a gene: 14. The V gene's germline CDR1 is LGHDT and CDR2 YNNKEL (reference sequence). This CDR3 is 16 amino acids long. For the CDR3, the DNA is TGTGCCAGCAGCCCCTTTAACAGGGGGCGAACGGAGGGCTACACCTTC. Its translation is CASSPFNRGRTEGYTF.

This chain connects TRBV9 to TRBJ1-1; tentatively, D is TRBD1 (5 bases). V lost 0 bases to trimming and J lost 5 bases, with 11 bases between them. The length of the CDR3 is 14 residues. Germline CDR1 and CDR2: SGDLS and YYNGEE. The CDR3 loop is CASSVAGVRTEAFF. CDR3 bases: TGTGCCAGCAGCGTAGCGGGGGTCCGTACTGAAGCTTTCTTT.

The chain couples TRBV7-9 to TRBJ1-1; TRBD1 matches 8 bases. The CDR3 contains 14 residues. Germline CDR1 and CDR2: SEHNR and FQNEAQ (reference sequence). Trimming at V came to 6 bases and at J to 5 bases, leaving 8 bases not matched to a gene. For the CDR3, the DNA is TGTGCCAGCAGGGTTGGACAGGGTATAACTGAAGCTTTCTTT. This encodes CASRVGQGITEAFF. The full variable domain, with the rest looked up from reference TRBV7-9 and TRBJ1-1, is DTGVSQNPRHKITKRGQNVTFRCDPISEHNRLYWYRQTLGQGPEFLTYFQNEAQLEKSRLLSDRFSAERPKGSFSTLEIQRTEQGDSAMYLCASRVGQGITEAFFGQGTRLTVV.

This sequence joins TRBV10-3 and TRBJ2-7; D not certain. From germline, CDR1 is ENHRY and CDR2 SYGVKD. Trimming shortened V by 6 bases and J by 6 bases, and 18 bases separated the two germline ends. The CDR3 consists of 14 residues. This CDR3 is CAIRNRQANGEQYF. Here the CDR3 DNA reads TGTGCCATCAGAAACCGGCAGGCTAATGGCGAGCAGTACTTC.

The CDR3 region is CASSSTEDNSPLHF. The CDR3 nucleotides read TGTGCCAGCAGCTCGACTGAAGATAATTCACCCCTCCACTTT. V usage is TRBV6-5 and J usage is TRBJ1-6, with D unclear. Germline-derived CDR1 and CDR2 are MNHEY and SVGAGI. Trimming stripped 6 bases from V and 5 bases from J, with 11 bases between. CDR3 size: 14 residues.

The gene calls are TRBV7-2 and TRBJ2-5; TRBD1 is a possible D gene (6 bases). Trimming took off 5 bases at V and 1 base at J, with 11 bases between the two ends. The CDR3 has 14 amino acids. Germline CDR1 and CDR2: SGHTA and FQGNSA. Written as DNA, the CDR3 is TGTGCCAGCAGCATACAGGGATTCCAAGAGACCCAGTACTTC. Its translation is CASSIQGFQETQYF.

This chain uses TRBV5-1 with TRBJ1-2; 8 nucleotides line up with TRBD1. Unmatched junction bases numbered 13, after V lost 2 bases and J lost 7 bases. This CDR3 is built from 16 residues. The V gene's germline CDR1 is SGHRS and CDR2 YFSETQ. The DNA of the CDR3 is TGCGCCAGCAGCTTATCAGGCCAGGGGGCTCTGGGTGGCTACACCTTC. This codes for CASSLSGQGALGGYTF.

The V call is TRBV10-3, the J call TRBJ2-1, with 9 bases identical to TRBD2. The CDR3 loop spans 16 amino acids. The germline V gene encodes CDR1 ENHRY and CDR2 SYGVKD. Unmatched junction bases numbered 9, after V lost 7 bases and J lost 2 bases. CDR3: CAINDPRGGPYNEQFF. CDR3 nucleotides: TGTGCCATCAACGACCCGCGGGGGGGCCCCTACAATGAGCAGTTCTTC.

The chain employs TRBV6-5 and TRBJ1-2; D perhaps matches TRBD1 (6 bases). CDR3 length: 14 amino acids. Germline assignment: CDR1 MNHEY and CDR2 SVGAGI. Deletions cut 6 bases from V and 4 bases from J, with 15 bases between. CDR3 coding DNA: TGTGCCAGCAGCCAAGGACAGTCCTTCTATGGCTACACCTTC. Protein sequence: CASSQGQSFYGYTF.

This clone appeared once. The chain employs TRBV7-9 and TRBJ2-2; the match to TRBD1 covers 7 bases. The junction had 7 bases not matched to a gene; V was cut back by 11 bases and J by 1 base. CDR3 length: 14 residues. Per germline, CDR1 SEHNR and CDR2 FQNEAQ (reference sequence). CDR3 coding DNA: TGTGCCGGGCAGACAGGGTTGAACACCGGGGAGCTGTTTTTT. This translates into CAGQTGLNTGELFF.

The chain joins TRBV6-5 to TRBJ1-2; possible D gene TRBD1, 6 bases. The CDR3 is 14 residues long. Between the trimmed V and J ends, which lost 0 bases and 5 bases, there was a span of 10 bases. The germline gives CDR1 MNHEY, CDR2 SVGAGI. DNA for the CDR3: TGTGCCAGCAGTTACTCCCTGACAGGATATGGCTACACCTTC. Encoded protein: CASSYSLTGYGYTF.

The J gene is TRBJ1-1, the V gene TRBV27; possibly TRBD1 for D (6 bases). CDR3 size: 15 residues. The germline V and J ends were trimmed by 3 bases and 5 bases, with 16 bases remaining between them. The germline CDR1 and CDR2 sequences are MNHEY and SMNVEV (reference sequence). DNA for the CDR3: TGTGCCAGCAGTTTCGGGGTACAGGGAGAGACTGAAGCTTTCTTT. Translated: CASSFGVQGETEAFF.

This clone turned up a few times. The chain carries TRBV29-1 and TRBJ1-2; D may be TRBD1 (6 bases). Between the trimmed V and J ends, which lost 4 bases and 3 bases, there was a span of 9 bases. The CDR3 is made up of 12 amino acids. Looked up from germline, CDR1 is SQVTM and CDR2 is ANQGSEA. CDR3 bases: TGCAGCGTTGTCAGGGGAGACTATGGCTACACCTTC. Its protein product is CSVVRGDYGYTF.

J is TRBJ1-5 and V is TRBV19; the D gene is possibly TRBD1 (5 bases). Germline assignment: CDR1 LNHDA and CDR2 SQIVND (reference sequence). Trimming shortened V by 5 bases and J by 2 bases, and 10 bases separated the two germline ends. This CDR3 contains 14 residues. CDR3 nucleotide sequence: TGTGCCAGTAGTGTAATAGGGGGCAATCAGCCCCAGCATTTT. This gives the protein CASSVIGGNQPQHF.

The chain joins TRBV10-1 to TRBJ2-3; TRBD1 agrees at 8 bases. This CDR3 region has 17 residues. Trimming took 8 bases from V and 5 from J; bases not matched to a gene: 18. Germline-derived CDR1 and CDR2 are WNHNN and SYGVQD (reference sequence). In nucleotides, the CDR3 is TGCGCCAGCTACCTCAACCTCCGGACAGGGAAGGGAGATACGCAGTATTTT. It yields the protein CASYLNLRTGKGDTQYF.

This chain uses TRBV19 with TRBJ1-1; D remains ambiguous. Germline assignment: CDR1 LNHDA and CDR2 SQIVND (reference sequence). The CDR3 loop spans 12 amino acids. Trimming left V 6 bases short and J 3 bases short, with 8 bases between. The CDR3 DNA is TGTGCCAGTAGCCCAGAGGACACTGAAGCTTTCTTT. Its translation: CASSPEDTEAFF.

The rearrangement joins TRBV10-3 to TRBJ1-1; no definite D call. Deletions cut 7 bases from V and 0 bases from J, with 12 bases between. CDR3 size: 14 residues. Germline values: CDR1 ENHRY, CDR2 SYGVKD. As DNA, the CDR3 is TGTGCCATCAATGTCGGCGGTTTGAACACTGAAGCTTTCTTT. Amino acids: CAINVGGLNTEAFF.

With respect to this clone: The junction departs from the called germline gene at one end, perhaps through a read error. The gene calls are TRBV9 and TRBJ1-3; D possibly corresponds to TRBD1 (6 bases). The CDR3 covers 15 residues. Per germline, CDR1 SGDLS and CDR2 YYNGEE. The CDR3 reads CASSATGSLGSTIYF. CDR3 coding DNA: TGTGCCAGCAGCGCTACAGGGTCCCTGGGAAGCACCATATATTTT.

V gene TRBV19 combines with J gene TRBJ2-7, with 7 nucleotides matching TRBD1. Germline CDR1 LNHDA, CDR2 SQIVND (reference sequence). CDR3 length: 14 amino acids. The V segment lost 3 bases and the J segment 6 bases; nucleotides outside the gene matches: 8. CDR3 sequence reads: CASSISDRVGEQYF. Written as DNA, the CDR3 is TGTGCCAGTAGTATCTCTGACAGGGTGGGCGAGCAGTACTTC.